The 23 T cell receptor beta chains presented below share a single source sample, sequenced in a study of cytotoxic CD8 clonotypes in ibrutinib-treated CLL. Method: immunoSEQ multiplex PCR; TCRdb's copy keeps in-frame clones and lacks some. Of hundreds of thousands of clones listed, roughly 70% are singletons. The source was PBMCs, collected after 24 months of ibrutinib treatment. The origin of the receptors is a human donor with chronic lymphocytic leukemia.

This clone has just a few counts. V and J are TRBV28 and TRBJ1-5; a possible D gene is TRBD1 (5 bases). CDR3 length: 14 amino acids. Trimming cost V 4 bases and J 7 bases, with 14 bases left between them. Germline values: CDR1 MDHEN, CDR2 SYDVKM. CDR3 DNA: TGTGCCAGCAGTTCCCTCCTCAGGGCCCAGCCCCAGCATTTT. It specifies CASSSLLRAQPQHF.

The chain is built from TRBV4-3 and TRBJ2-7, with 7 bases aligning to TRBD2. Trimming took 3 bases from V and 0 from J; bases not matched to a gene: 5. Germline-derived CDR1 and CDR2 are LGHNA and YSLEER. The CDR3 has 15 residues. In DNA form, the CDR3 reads TGCGCCAGCAGCCAGGTAGCGGGTACCTCCTACGAGCAGTACTTC. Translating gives CASSQVAGTSYEQYF.

The DNA of the CDR3 is TGCAGCAGACTTTCACAAGAGACCCAGTACTTC. It encodes CSRLSQETQYF. This chain uses TRBV20-1 with TRBJ2-5; D is unclear. Germline V gives CDR1 DFQATT, CDR2 SNEGSKA (reference sequence). The CDR3 is 11 amino acids.

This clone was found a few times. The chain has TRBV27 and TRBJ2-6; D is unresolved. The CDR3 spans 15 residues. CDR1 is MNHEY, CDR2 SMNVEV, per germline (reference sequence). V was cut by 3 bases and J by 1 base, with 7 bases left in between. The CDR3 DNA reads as TGTGCCAGCAGTTTCAAGGAATCTGGGGCCAACGTCCTGACTTTC. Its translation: CASSFKESGANVLTF.

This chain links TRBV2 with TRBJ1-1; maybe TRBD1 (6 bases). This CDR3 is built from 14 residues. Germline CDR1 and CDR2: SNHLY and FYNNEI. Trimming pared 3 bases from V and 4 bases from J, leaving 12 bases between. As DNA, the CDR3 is TGTGCCAGCAGTGATAACGGAGGGGGCACTGAAGCTTTCTTT. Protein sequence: CASSDNGGGTEAFF.

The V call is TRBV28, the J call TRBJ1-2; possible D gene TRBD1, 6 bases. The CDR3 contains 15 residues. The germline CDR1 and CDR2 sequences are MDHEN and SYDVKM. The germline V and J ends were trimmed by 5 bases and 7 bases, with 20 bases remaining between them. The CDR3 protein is CASSALLGGKGGYTF. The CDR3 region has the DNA TGTGCCAGCAGTGCCCTTTTGGGGGGCAAAGGTGGCTACACCTTC.

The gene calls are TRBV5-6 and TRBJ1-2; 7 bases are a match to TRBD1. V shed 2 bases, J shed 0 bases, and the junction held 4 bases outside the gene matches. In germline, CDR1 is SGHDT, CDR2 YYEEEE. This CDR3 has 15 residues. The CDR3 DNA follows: TGTGCCAGCAGCTTAGGGACAGCAGCTAACTATGGCTACACCTTC. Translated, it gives CASSLGTAANYGYTF.

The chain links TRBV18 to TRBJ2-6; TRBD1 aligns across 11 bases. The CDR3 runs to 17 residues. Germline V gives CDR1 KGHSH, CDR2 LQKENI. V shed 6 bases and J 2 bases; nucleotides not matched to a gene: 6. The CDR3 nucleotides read TGTGCCAGCTCCCCCAGGACAGGGGGCGCTGGGGCCAACGTCCTGACTTTC. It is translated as CASSPRTGGAGANVLTF. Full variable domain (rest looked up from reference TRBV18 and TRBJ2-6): NAGVMQNPRHLVRRRGQEARLRCSPMKGHSHVYWYRQLPEEGLKFMVYLQKENIIDESGMPKERFSAEFPKEGPSILRIQQVVRGDSAAYFCASSPRTGGAGANVLTFGAGSRLTVL.

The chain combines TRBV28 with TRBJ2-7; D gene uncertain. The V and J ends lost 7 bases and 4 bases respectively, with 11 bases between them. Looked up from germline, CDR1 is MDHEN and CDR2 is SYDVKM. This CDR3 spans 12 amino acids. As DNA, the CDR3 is TGTGCCAGCAATGTATTTGGGTACGAGCAGTACTTC. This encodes CASNVFGYEQYF.

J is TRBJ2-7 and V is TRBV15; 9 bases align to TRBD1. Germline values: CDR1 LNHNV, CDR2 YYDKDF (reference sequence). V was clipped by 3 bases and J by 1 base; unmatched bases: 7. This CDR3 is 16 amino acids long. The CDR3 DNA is TGTGCCACCAGCAGGGACGGGACAGGGCGGTCCTACGAGCAGTACTTC. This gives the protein CATSRDGTGRSYEQYF.

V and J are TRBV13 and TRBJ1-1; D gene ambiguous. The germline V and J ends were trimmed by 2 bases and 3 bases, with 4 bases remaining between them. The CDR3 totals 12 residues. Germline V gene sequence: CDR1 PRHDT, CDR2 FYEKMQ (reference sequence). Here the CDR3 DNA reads TGTGCCAGCAGCTTAAGCTACACTGAAGCTTTCTTT. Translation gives CASSLSYTEAFF.

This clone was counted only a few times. CDR3 coding DNA: TGTGCCAGCAGCTTCGGTGGTCACGAGCAGTACTTC. The encoded protein is CASSFGGHEQYF. This chain connects TRBV11-3 to TRBJ2-7, with D hard to call. The ends were cut back, 3 bases at V and 5 bases at J, with 8 bases in the middle. CDR1 and CDR2 (germline): SGHNT, YENEEA. The CDR3 consists of 12 residues.

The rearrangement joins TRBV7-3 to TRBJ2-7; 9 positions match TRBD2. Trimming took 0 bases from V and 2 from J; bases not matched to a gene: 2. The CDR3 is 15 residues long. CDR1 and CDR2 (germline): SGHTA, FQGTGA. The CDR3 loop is CASSLTSGGAYEQYF. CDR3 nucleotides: TGTGCCAGCAGCTTAACTAGCGGGGGAGCCTACGAGCAGTACTTC.

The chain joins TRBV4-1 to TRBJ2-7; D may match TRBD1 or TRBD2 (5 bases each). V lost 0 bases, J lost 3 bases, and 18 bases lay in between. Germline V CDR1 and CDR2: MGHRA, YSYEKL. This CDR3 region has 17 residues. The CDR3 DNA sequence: TGCGCCAGCAGCCAAGAGGGACCGGGCAGCGTCGGCTACGAGCAGTACTTC. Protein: CASSQEGPGSVGYEQYF.

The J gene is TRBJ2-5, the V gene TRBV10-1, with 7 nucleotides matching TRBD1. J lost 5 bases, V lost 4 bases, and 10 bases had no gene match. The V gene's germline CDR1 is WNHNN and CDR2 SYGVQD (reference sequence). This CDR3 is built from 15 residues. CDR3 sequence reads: CASSASGGNRETQYF. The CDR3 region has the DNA TGCGCCAGCAGTGCGTCAGGGGGTAATCGGGAGACCCAGTACTTC.

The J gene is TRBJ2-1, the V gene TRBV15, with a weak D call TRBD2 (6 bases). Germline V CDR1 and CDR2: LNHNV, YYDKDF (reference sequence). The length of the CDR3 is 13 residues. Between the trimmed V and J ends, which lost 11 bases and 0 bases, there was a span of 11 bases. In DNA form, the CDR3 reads TGTGCCGCATCGGGGGACTCCTACAATGAGCAGTTCTTC. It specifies CAASGDSYNEQFF.

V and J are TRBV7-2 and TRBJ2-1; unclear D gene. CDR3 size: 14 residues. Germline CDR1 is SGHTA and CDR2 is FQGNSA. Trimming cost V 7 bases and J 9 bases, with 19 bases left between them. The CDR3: CASTLPGLVFEQFF. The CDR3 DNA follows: TGTGCCAGCACCCTACCAGGATTGGTTTTTGAGCAGTTCTTC.

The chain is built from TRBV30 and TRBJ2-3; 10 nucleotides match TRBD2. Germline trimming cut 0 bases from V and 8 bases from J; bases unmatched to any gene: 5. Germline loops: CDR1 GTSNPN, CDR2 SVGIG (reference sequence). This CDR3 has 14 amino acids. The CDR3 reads CAWSVAGGPGTQYF. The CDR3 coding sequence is TGTGCCTGGAGTGTAGCGGGAGGGCCGGGTACGCAGTATTTT.

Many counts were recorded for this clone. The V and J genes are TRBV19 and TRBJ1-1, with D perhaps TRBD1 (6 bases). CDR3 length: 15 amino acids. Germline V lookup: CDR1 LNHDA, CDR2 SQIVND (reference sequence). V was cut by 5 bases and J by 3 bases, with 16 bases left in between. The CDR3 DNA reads TGTGCCAGTAGTTCCCGCAGGGGAGTCGACACTGAAGCTTTCTTT. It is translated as CASSSRRGVDTEAFF.

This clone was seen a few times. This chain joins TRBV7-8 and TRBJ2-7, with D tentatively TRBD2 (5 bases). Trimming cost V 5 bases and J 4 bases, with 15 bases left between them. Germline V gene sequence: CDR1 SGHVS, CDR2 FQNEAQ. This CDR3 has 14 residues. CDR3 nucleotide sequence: TGTGCCAGCAGCCTGGGGTCAACGGGGTACGAGCAGTACTTC. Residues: CASSLGSTGYEQYF.

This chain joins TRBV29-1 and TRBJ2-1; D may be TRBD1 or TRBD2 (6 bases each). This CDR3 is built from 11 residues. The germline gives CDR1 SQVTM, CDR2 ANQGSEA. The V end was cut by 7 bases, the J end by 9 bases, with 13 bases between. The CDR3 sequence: CSAASGAEQFF. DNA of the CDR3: TGCAGCGCCGCATCGGGGGCTGAGCAGTTCTTC.

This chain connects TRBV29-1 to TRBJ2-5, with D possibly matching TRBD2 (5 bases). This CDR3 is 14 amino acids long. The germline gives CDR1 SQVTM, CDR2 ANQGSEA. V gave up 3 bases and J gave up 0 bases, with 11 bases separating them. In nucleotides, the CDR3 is TGCAGCGTTGAGAGGGTGGCATACCAAGAGACCCAGTACTTC. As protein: CSVERVAYQETQYF.

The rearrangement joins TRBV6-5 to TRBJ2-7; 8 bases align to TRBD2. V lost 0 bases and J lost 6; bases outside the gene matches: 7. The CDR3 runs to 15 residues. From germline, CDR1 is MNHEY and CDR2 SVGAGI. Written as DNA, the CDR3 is TGTGCCAGCAGTTACTCGGCGGGAGGCGTGGTCGAGCAGTACTTC. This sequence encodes CASSYSAGGVVEQYF.